Here is one T cell receptor (beta chain) with its context. The CDR3 has 15 residues. Germline lookup yields CDR1 SNHLY and CDR2 FYNNEI. V lost 4 bases and J lost 8, with 17 bases in between. The record originates from a study of blood T cell repertoires in COVID-19. Study-level background: PBMCs, B-cell-depleted T cells, or T cells provided the cDNA or gDNA that made up the material.

The authors' processing: Estimation of nucleated cell counts relied on the amplification of reference gene primers. The protocol was immunoSEQ multiplex PCR, while the TCRdb copy is restricted to in-frame clones and leaves out a portion. The V and J calls and clone size come from that table; D and trimming were worked out from the DNA. This table holds 50,000 to 80,000 clones, 88% found once. Participants, about 18 to 95 years old, spanned about 26 US areas. Clinical history reported by participants formed the basis on which cohorts were assigned. This TCR was recovered from a woman aged 40 to 50 who had recovered from COVID-19. The chain carries TRBV2 and TRBJ1-4; weak D call: TRBD1 (5 bases). The sample comprised PBMCs or T cells enriched from blood (not recorded which). CDR3 nucleotide sequence: TGTGCCAGCAGTGGGGGGACTACCCCTGTCGAAAAACTGTTTTTT. It codes for CASSGGTTPVEKLFF.